Below are 14 T cell receptor beta chains sequenced from a single sample in a study of cytomegalovirus exposure and HLA in healthy donors. PCR employed 60 Vbeta and 13 Jbeta primers. The protocol was immunoSEQ multiplex PCR, while the TCRdb copy is restricted to in-frame clones and leaves out a portion. The table has 95,000 to 110,000 clones, over 75% seen once; the top ten hold approximately 2.4%. The sequencing sample was made of PBMCs. Receptors were obtained from a man between 25 and 39 years old in good health and CMV-seronegative.

The J gene is TRBJ1-2, the V gene TRBV30; D is perhaps TRBD1 (5 bases). Germline CDR1 is GTSNPN and CDR2 is SVGIG (reference sequence). V was trimmed by 2 bases and J by 5 bases, leaving 6 bases between them. The CDR3 has 11 amino acids. CDR3 region: CAWSPGYGYTF. The DNA for the CDR3 is TGTGCCTGGAGTCCAGGGTATGGCTACACCTTC. Full variable domain (outside the CDR3, taken from reference TRBV30 and TRBJ1-2): SQTIHQWPATLVQPVGSPLSLECTVEGTSNPNLYWYRQAAGRGLQLLFYSVGIGQISSEVPQNLSASRPQDRQFILSSKKLLLSDSGFYLCAWSPGYGYTFGSGTRLTVV.

The genes are TRBV4-1 and TRBJ2-1; 13 nucleotides match TRBD2. V lost 2 bases, J lost 2 bases, and 6 bases stayed unmatched. Germline CDR1 and CDR2: MGHRA and YSYEKL. The CDR3 has 18 amino acids. As DNA, the CDR3 is TGCGCCAGCAGCCAATTGACTAGCGGGGGGCCGACCTACAATGAGCAGTTCTTC. Residues: CASSQLTSGGPTYNEQFF.

The gene calls are TRBV6-1 and TRBJ2-1; D is possibly TRBD1 (5 bases). Per germline, CDR1 MNHNS and CDR2 SASEGT. This CDR3 is 13 amino acids long. With 0 bases removed from V and 10 bases from J, the gap between germline ends came to 10 bases. The CDR3 loop reads CASSEAVAGEQFF. As DNA, the CDR3 is TGTGCCAGCAGTGAAGCGGTGGCAGGGGAGCAGTTCTTC.

This clone was found a few times. The genes are TRBV6-5 and TRBJ2-7; TRBD1 matches at 9 bases. Germline values: CDR1 MNHEY, CDR2 SVGAGI. The CDR3 sequence is 14 residues long. Unmatched junction bases numbered 8, after V lost 4 bases and J lost 7 bases. DNA for the CDR3: TGTGCCAGCAGTTTGGGGACAGGGAACTGGGAGCAGTACTTC. Protein product: CASSLGTGNWEQYF.

The chain joins TRBV14 to TRBJ2-1, with D unresolved. V lost 4 bases and J lost 3, with 4 bases in between. Germline V gene lookup returns CDR1 SGHDN and CDR2 FVKESK. This CDR3 has 12 amino acids. This CDR3 is CASSLIYNEQFF. CDR3 DNA sequence: TGTGCCAGCAGCCTCATCTACAATGAGCAGTTCTTC.

This chain joins TRBV5-1 and TRBJ2-5; 7 bases align to TRBD1. The V segment lost 4 bases and the J segment 1 base; nucleotides outside the gene matches: 4. The CDR3 sequence is 14 residues long. Germline CDR1 reads SGHRS; CDR2 reads YFSETQ. The CDR3 coding sequence is TGCGCCAGCAGCGCTACAGGGGTCCAAGAGACCCAGTACTTC. It yields the protein CASSATGVQETQYF.

This chain joins TRBV7-9 and TRBJ2-1; 11 nucleotides match TRBD1. The CDR3 is 15 residues long. The V gene end was trimmed by 4 bases and the J gene end by 2 bases; junction bases not matched to a gene: 1. Germline values: CDR1 SEHNR, CDR2 FQNEAQ (reference sequence). The CDR3 loop is CASSSGQGAYNEQFF. Written as DNA, the CDR3 is TGTGCCAGCAGCTCGGGACAGGGGGCCTACAATGAGCAGTTCTTC.

The chain joins TRBV25-1 to TRBJ1-2; D gene unclear. Trimming left V 3 bases short and J 5 bases short, with 7 bases between. The CDR3 runs 12 residues. Germline V CDR1 and CDR2: MGHDK, SYGVNS. In nucleotides, the CDR3 is TGTGCCAGCAGTGACAGGATATATGGCTACACCTTC. Its protein is CASSDRIYGYTF.

This clone was detected once. The chain carries TRBV6-5 and TRBJ2-7; D not resolved. V dropped 2 bases and J dropped 5 bases, with 13 bases sitting between them. This CDR3 is 14 amino acids long. The germline CDR1 and CDR2 sequences are MNHEY and SVGAGI. The CDR3 spells CASSYRLSADEQYF. CDR3 nucleotide sequence: TGTGCCAGCAGTTACCGGCTAAGTGCGGACGAGCAGTACTTC.

The chain carries TRBV7-9 and TRBJ1-2; D is perhaps TRBD1 (6 bases). V lost 0 bases and J lost 3, with 14 bases in between. The germline gives CDR1 SEHNR, CDR2 FQNEAQ (reference sequence). The CDR3 spans 16 residues. The CDR3 coding sequence is TGTGCCAGCAGCTTAGCGGGGGGGCCGGCGGACTATGGCTACACCTTC. Its translation: CASSLAGGPADYGYTF.

The chain couples TRBV6-1 to TRBJ2-3, with 9 bases that match TRBD1. Germline V gene sequence: CDR1 MNHNS, CDR2 SASEGT. The junction had 7 bases not matched to a gene; V was cut back by 6 bases and J by 3 bases. This CDR3 comprises 15 residues. Written as DNA, the CDR3 is TGTGCCAGCAGCGACCGGGACAGGGCAACAGATACGCAGTATTTT. Translating gives CASSDRDRATDTQYF.

This clone appeared a single time. The chain carries TRBV29-1 and TRBJ2-3, with TRBD2 identical over 10 bases. The J segment lost 5 bases and the V segment lost 8 bases, leaving 7 bases of the junction unmatched. The CDR3 is 13 residues long. Germline CDR1 is SQVTM and CDR2 is ANQGSEA. The CDR3 bases are TGCAGCCATCGTTTAGCGGGAGGAGATACGCAGTATTTT. It specifies CSHRLAGGDTQYF.

The chain employs TRBV4-1 and TRBJ1-1; D unresolved. This CDR3 region has 16 residues. From germline, CDR1 is MGHRA and CDR2 YSYEKL. V was shortened by 3 bases and J by 0 bases, with 14 bases between the two germline ends. The CDR3 here is CASSQGLRAMNTEAFF. The DNA of the CDR3 is TGCGCCAGCAGCCAGGGTTTGAGGGCGATGAACACTGAAGCTTTCTTT.

The gene calls are TRBV28 and TRBJ2-5; 7 bases align to TRBD2. Unmatched junction bases numbered 7, after V lost 5 bases and J lost 4 bases. Germline V lookup: CDR1 MDHEN, CDR2 SYDVKM. The length of the CDR3 is 14 residues. The CDR3 DNA reads TGTGCCAGCAGTCGGACTTGGGAGGGAGAGACCCAGTACTTC. It translates to CASSRTWEGETQYF. Full variable domain (rest looked up from reference TRBV28 and TRBJ2-5): DVKVTQSSRYLVKRTGEKVFLECVQDMDHENMFWYRQDPGLGLRLIYFSYDVKMKEKGDIPEGYSVSREKKERFSLILESASTNQTSMYLCASSRTWEGETQYFGPGTRLLVL.